The 16 T cell receptor beta chains below were found in one sample sequenced in a study of T-cell reconstitution after alpha-beta-depleted transplantation in children. Using unique molecular identifiers, the investigators prepared the TCRbeta library. From the PCR reads, TCRdb called clonotypes with MiXCR, one entry per CDR3 protein. Among 100,000 to 120,000 distinct CDR3 sequences listed, approximately 10% were seen once. Specimen: PBMCs from the stem cell graft donor, collected from the stem cell graft. The receptors come from a human donor who donated a stem cell graft to a child with acute lymphoblastic leukemia.

This clonotype was observed many times. A junction end diverges from the germline sequence, so it may reflect a read error. This chain links TRBV7-7 with TRBJ2-1, with TRBD2 as a possible D gene (6 bases). CDR3 length: 13 residues. Germline CDR1 SSHAT, CDR2 FNYEAQ (reference sequence). The CDR3 region is CASSSGTPNEQFF. CDR3 DNA sequence: TGTGCTAGCAGTTCCGGGACTCCCAATGAGCAGTTCTTC.

In its sample, this clonotype was seen many times. The chain combines TRBV2 with TRBJ2-3, with 7 bases lining up with TRBD1. CDR3 size: 14 residues. V shed 4 bases, J shed 4 bases, and the junction held 5 bases outside the gene matches. CDR1 and CDR2 (germline): SNHLY, FYNNEI. CDR3 coding DNA: TGTGCCAGCAGTGTAACCCAGGGGGCAGATACGCAGTATTTT. Its protein is CASSVTQGADTQYF.

This clonotype was detected a few times. The chain is built from TRBV27 and TRBJ2-7, with 14 bases that match TRBD2. The germline gives CDR1 MNHEY, CDR2 SMNVEV (reference sequence). V lost 3 bases, J lost 4 bases, and 8 bases stayed unmatched. The CDR3 length is 17 residues. The CDR3 DNA reads TGTGCCAGCAGTTTTAGACTAGCGGGGGGGCATGGGTACGAGCAGTACTTC. Translation: CASSFRLAGGHGYEQYF.

This clonotype was seen many times. The V gene is TRBV12-3 or TRBV12-4, the J gene TRBJ2-7; D not certain. Trimming removed 5 bases at V and 7 bases at J, with 18 bases between. CDR3 length: 14 residues. The CDR3 here is CASSPRVRYQEQYF. The CDR3 DNA reads TGTGCCAGCAGTCCCCGGGTCCGGTACCAGGAGCAGTACTTC.

Ten or more counts support this clonotype. The J gene is TRBJ2-3, the V gene TRBV20-1; TRBD2 agrees at 13 bases. This CDR3 is built from 15 residues. Germline loops: CDR1 DFQATT, CDR2 SNEGSKA (reference sequence). Trimming cost V 3 bases and J 6 bases; bases outside gene matches: 6. CDR3 loop: CSASKGLAGRDTQYF. The CDR3 region has the DNA TGCAGTGCTAGTAAGGGACTAGCGGGACGTGATACGCAGTATTTT.

This clonotype was found many times. J is TRBJ2-5 and V is TRBV7-6; 9 positions agree with TRBD1. This CDR3 has 15 amino acids. With V trimmed by 5 bases and J by 1 base, 5 bases remained unmatched. Germline-derived CDR1 and CDR2 are SGHVS and FNYEAQ. The CDR3 nucleotides are TGTGCCAGCAGCCTAGAGACAGGGGGCCAAGAGACCCAGTACTTC. Translated, it gives CASSLETGGQETQYF.

The chain couples TRBV19 to TRBJ2-1; D remains unclear. V lost 7 bases and J 0 bases, leaving 13 bases between the germline ends. CDR1 and CDR2 from the germline V gene are LNHDA and SQIVND (reference sequence). There are 15 residues in the CDR3. The CDR3 sequence: CASIMDGSSYNEQFF. CDR3 DNA: TGTGCCAGTATAATGGACGGAAGCTCCTACAATGAGCAGTTCTTC.

This clonotype was counted ten times or more. The chain recombines TRBV29-1 with TRBJ2-5, with 9 bases identical to TRBD1. The V segment lost 0 bases and the J segment 7 bases; nucleotides outside the gene matches: 9. Germline CDR1 SQVTM, CDR2 ANQGSEA. CDR3 length: 15 residues. CDR3 sequence (DNA): TGCAGCGTTGAAGAGGGGGACAGGGTAGGAGGGACCCAGTACTTC. This translates into CSVEEGDRVGGTQYF.

In its sample, this clonotype was seen many times. The chain uses TRBV24-1 and TRBJ2-3, with TRBD2 identical over 11 bases. Unmatched junction bases numbered 3, after V lost 5 bases and J lost 3 bases. The CDR3 has 15 residues. In germline, CDR1 is KGHDR, CDR2 SFDVKD. The CDR3 coding sequence is TGTGCCACCAGTGTTAGCGGGGGGGCGACAGATACGCAGTATTTT. As protein: CATSVSGGATDTQYF.

This clonotype has at least ten counts. The V call is TRBV7-2, the J call TRBJ1-3; 9 nucleotides align to TRBD1. J gave up 0 bases and V 3 bases, and 3 bases lay outside the gene matches. The CDR3 has 16 amino acids. CDR1 and CDR2 from the germline V gene are SGHTA and FQGNSA. DNA of the CDR3: TGTGCCAGCAGCTTGGTGGGACAGGGCTCTGGAAACACCATATATTTT. Translation gives CASSLVGQGSGNTIYF.

Ten or more counts support this clonotype. The chain is built from TRBV20-1 and TRBJ2-7; D is perhaps TRBD2 (6 bases). Trimming removed 7 bases at V and 5 bases at J, with 21 bases between. CDR1 DFQATT and CDR2 SNEGSKA come from the germline V gene (reference sequence). The CDR3 covers 14 residues. DNA for the CDR3: TGCAGTGTTACGGCGGGAAGGGCGGCGCACGAGCAGTACTTC. It encodes CSVTAGRAAHEQYF.

This clonotype was picked up a small number of times. The chain is built from TRBV7-2 and TRBJ1-5, with 7 bases lining up with TRBD1. V lost 1 base to trimming and J lost 6 bases; unmatched junction nucleotides: 12. Germline CDR1 SGHTA, CDR2 FQGNSA. The CDR3 loop spans 17 amino acids. Written as DNA, the CDR3 is TGTGCCAGCAGCTTAGGCCCGACAGGGCTCGCCAGTCAGCCCCAGCATTTT. Its translation is CASSLGPTGLASQPQHF.

The sample holds many counts of this clonotype. The chain couples TRBV6-1 to TRBJ2-3; TRBD2 matches at 11 bases. V was pared by 6 bases and J by 0 bases, with 2 bases of the junction left unmatched. The CDR3 covers 15 residues. The germline gives CDR1 MNHNS, CDR2 SASEGT. The CDR3 nucleotides read TGTGCCAGCAGGGGACTAGCGGCTAGCACAGATACGCAGTATTTT. Its protein product is CASRGLAASTDTQYF.

This clonotype was recorded many times. This chain links TRBV6-2 or TRBV6-3 with TRBJ1-1; D may be TRBD1 (6 bases). Germline assignment: CDR1 MNHEY and CDR2 SVGEGT. The V end was cut by 4 bases, the J end by 0 bases, with 18 bases between. CDR3 length: 17 residues. CDR3 protein: CASSWDGLTGMNTEAFF. The CDR3 nucleotides read TGTGCCAGCAGTTGGGACGGATTGACAGGCATGAACACTGAAGCTTTCTTT.

This clonotype was picked up many times. This chain joins TRBV3-1 and TRBJ1-2; TRBD1 agrees at 7 bases. Per germline, CDR1 LGHDT and CDR2 YNNKEL (reference sequence). CDR3 length equals 19 residues. The junction had 21 bases not matched to a gene; V was cut back by 4 bases and J by 4 bases. DNA for the CDR3: TGTGCCAGCAGCCGCCAGAGGACAGGACAGATCGGTAAACTCTATGGCTACACCTTC. Its translation is CASSRQRTGQIGKLYGYTF.

This clonotype has at least ten counts. This chain connects TRBV3-1 to TRBJ2-1, with D perhaps TRBD1 or TRBD2 (6 bases each). This CDR3 spans 15 amino acids. Germline V gene lookup returns CDR1 LGHDT and CDR2 YNNKEL (reference sequence). Trimming left V 2 bases short and J 8 bases short, with 16 bases between. The CDR3 here is CASSQRRGVMDEQFF. Written as DNA, the CDR3 is TGTGCCAGCAGCCAAAGGAGGGGGGTTATGGATGAGCAGTTCTTC.